The 17 T cell receptor beta chains below come from one sample, sequenced in a study of blood T cell repertoires in COVID-19. Some clones are missing from TCRdb's copy, which holds only in-frame ones; the method was immunoSEQ multiplex PCR. This table has under 450,000 clones, 81% appearing once. Specimen: peripheral blood. Receptor source: a human donor with acute or convalescent COVID-19. The donor label of this sample is uncertain.

This clone has more than one count but fewer than ten. V gene TRBV14 combines with J gene TRBJ2-7; 7 bases align to TRBD1. The CDR3 contains 13 residues. The trim removed 1 base at V and 3 bases at J, leaving 0 bases unmatched. Looked up from germline, CDR1 is SGHDN and CDR2 is FVKESK. The CDR3 nucleotides read TGTGCCAGCAGCCAAGCAGGGGGCTACGAGCAGTACTTC. This sequence encodes CASSQAGGYEQYF.

The rearrangement uses TRBV27 and TRBJ1-6; 8 nucleotides agree with TRBD1. CDR3 length equals 13 residues. V gave up 4 bases and J gave up 9 bases; unmatched junction bases: 2. Germline V gives CDR1 MNHEY, CDR2 SMNVEV (reference sequence). The CDR3 sequence: CASSYRGTSPLHF. For the CDR3, the DNA is TGTGCCAGCAGTTACAGGGGGACTTCACCCCTCCACTTT.

The chain combines TRBV4-2 with TRBJ2-7, with TRBD2 identical over 9 bases. The CDR3 contains 16 residues. Germline lookup yields CDR1 LGHNA and CDR2 YNFKEQ. V lost 1 base to trimming and J lost 2 bases; unmatched junction nucleotides: 6. CDR3 in amino acids: CASSQGALAGPYEQYF. In DNA form, the CDR3 reads TGTGCCAGCAGCCAAGGTGCCCTAGCGGGACCCTACGAGCAGTACTTC.

The chain uses TRBV28 and TRBJ1-5; 8 nucleotides agree with TRBD1. This CDR3 contains 15 residues. Germline assignment: CDR1 MDHEN and CDR2 SYDVKM. J lost 3 bases, V lost 5 bases, and 6 bases had no gene match. CDR3 bases: TGTGCCAGCAGTACGACAGGGGTGGTCAATCAGCCCCAGCATTTT. It specifies CASSTTGVVNQPQHF.

This chain links TRBV6-2 or TRBV6-3 with TRBJ1-3; 9 positions match TRBD1. This CDR3 comprises 17 residues. CDR1 is MNHEY and CDR2 is SVGEGT in the germline V gene. Germline trimming cut 6 bases from V and 1 base from J; bases unmatched to any gene: 10. The CDR3, as DNA: TGTGCCAGCAGCCGTCCCGGGACAGGGTTTTCTGGAAACACCATATATTTT. Residues: CASSRPGTGFSGNTIYF.

This clone was observed many times. The J gene is TRBJ1-5, the V gene TRBV6-5, with D perhaps matching TRBD1 (5 bases). This CDR3 is 12 amino acids long. Trimming shortened V by 8 bases and J by 5 bases, and 10 bases separated the two germline ends. Germline-derived CDR1 and CDR2 are MNHEY and SVGAGI. CDR3 nucleotide sequence: TGTGCCAGCCGGACACTCGATCAGCCCCAGCATTTT. Translated, it gives CASRTLDQPQHF.

A remark on this clone: The sample holds other DNA sequences that translate to the same CDR3. This chain connects TRBV18 to TRBJ1-3; maybe TRBD1 (5 bases). The CDR3 runs 13 residues. V was clipped by 3 bases and J by 4 bases, with 7 bases between them. The germline gives CDR1 KGHSH, CDR2 LQKENI. The CDR3 DNA follows: TGTGCCAGCTCACCTGGACAAGGAAACACCATATATTTT. Residues: CASSPGQGNTIYF.

The V gene is TRBV7-8, the J gene TRBJ1-1, with 11 nucleotides matching TRBD1. The CDR3 sequence is 14 residues long. Trimming took 4 bases from V and 11 from J; bases not matched to a gene: 9. Germline lookup yields CDR1 SGHVS and CDR2 FQNEAQ. Here the CDR3 DNA reads TGTGCCAGCAGCTCCTACGGGACAGGGGGTTTGGCTTTCTTT. It is translated as CASSSYGTGGLAFF.

The chain employs TRBV29-1 and TRBJ2-5; 11 nucleotides align to TRBD2. Losses at the gene ends were 8 bases for V and 1 base for J; bases not matched to a gene: 6. This CDR3 is 14 amino acids long. Germline V gene sequence: CDR1 SQVTM, CDR2 ANQGSEA. The CDR3: CSIGTSGVQETQYF. The CDR3 DNA reads as TGCAGCATAGGGACTAGCGGAGTCCAAGAGACCCAGTACTTC.

The chain employs TRBV19 and TRBJ2-2; 8 bases align to TRBD1. The CDR3 runs 21 residues. V shed 3 bases, J shed 4 bases, and the junction held 22 bases outside the gene matches. The germline V gene has CDR1 LNHDA and CDR2 SQIVND (reference sequence). The CDR3 here is CASSMGHPRTGQYGRTGELFF. DNA for the CDR3: TGTGCCAGTAGTATGGGGCACCCTCGGACAGGGCAATATGGTCGCACCGGGGAGCTGTTTTTT. The full variable domain, in which reference TRBV19 and TRBJ2-2 provide the parts outside the CDR3, is DGGITQSPKYLFRKEGQNVTLSCEQNLNHDAMYWYRQDPGQGLRLIYYSQIVNDFQKGDIAEGYSVSREKKESFPLTVTSAQKNPTAFYLCASSMGHPRTGQYGRTGELFFGEGSRLTVL.

Notes on this clone: Distinct nucleotide sequences in the sample also encode this CDR3. The chain links TRBV27 to TRBJ2-7; 11 nucleotides line up with TRBD1. Germline assignment: CDR1 MNHEY and CDR2 SMNVEV (reference sequence). This CDR3 is 15 amino acids long. V gave up 4 bases and J gave up 3 bases; unmatched junction bases: 5. CDR3 nucleotide sequence: TGTGCCAGCAGTTCATCCGGGACAGGGGGCTACGAGCAGTACTTC. It yields the protein CASSSSGTGGYEQYF.

The genes are TRBV7-2 and TRBJ2-7; D gene ambiguous. The CDR3 totals 13 residues. Germline V gives CDR1 SGHTA, CDR2 FQGNSA. Trimming took 1 base from V and 4 from J, leaving 8 bases between them. In DNA, the CDR3 is TGTGCCAGCAGCTTAGGGGTAGCTTACGAGCAGTACTTC. This codes for CASSLGVAYEQYF.

The gene calls are TRBV5-1 and TRBJ2-6, with D possibly being TRBD1 (5 bases). Per germline, CDR1 SGHRS and CDR2 YFSETQ. The CDR3 consists of 17 residues. Trimming pared 5 bases from V and 1 base from J, leaving 16 bases between. The CDR3 reads CASSLPVDRSGANVLTF. The CDR3 coding sequence is TGCGCCAGCAGTCTACCGGTCGACAGATCTGGGGCCAACGTCCTGACTTTC.

V and J are TRBV2 and TRBJ1-5; tentative D call: TRBD1 (5 bases). Germline assignment: CDR1 SNHLY and CDR2 FYNNEI. The CDR3 sequence is 14 residues long. V was cut by 6 bases and J by 5 bases, with 14 bases left in between. CDR3 sequence reads: CASSGLYRYQPQHF. The CDR3 bases are TGTGCCAGCAGCGGCCTTTACAGGTATCAGCCCCAGCATTTT.

The chain recombines TRBV11-2 with TRBJ2-1, with D possibly being TRBD1 (5 bases). The CDR3 length is 17 residues. V was trimmed by 3 bases and J by 7 bases, leaving 22 bases between them. The V gene's germline CDR1 is SGHAT and CDR2 FQNNGV. For the CDR3, the DNA is TGTGCCAGCAGCTTCCCCTTTGGGCAGCCCAGGGTTAATGAGCAGTTCTTC. Translated, it gives CASSFPFGQPRVNEQFF.

The V call is TRBV27, the J call TRBJ1-1, with D hard to call. Trimming removed 6 bases from V and 4 bases from J, with 18 bases in between. The CDR3 is made up of 15 amino acids. CDR1 and CDR2 from the germline V gene are MNHEY and SMNVEV (reference sequence). CDR3 sequence reads: CASRLLGSALTEAFF. DNA for the CDR3: TGTGCCAGCAGGCTGCTTGGGAGCGCCCTCACTGAAGCTTTCTTT.

Concerning this clone: The sample carries other DNA sequences with the same CDR3. The chain is built from TRBV28 and TRBJ2-3; D might be TRBD1 (6 bases). Trimming stripped 6 bases from V and 1 base from J, with 8 bases between. The CDR3 totals 13 residues. Germline CDR1 and CDR2: MDHEN and SYDVKM. CDR3 in DNA: TGTGCCAGCAGGCGACAGGGCACAGATACGCAGTATTTT. Amino acid sequence: CASRRQGTDTQYF.